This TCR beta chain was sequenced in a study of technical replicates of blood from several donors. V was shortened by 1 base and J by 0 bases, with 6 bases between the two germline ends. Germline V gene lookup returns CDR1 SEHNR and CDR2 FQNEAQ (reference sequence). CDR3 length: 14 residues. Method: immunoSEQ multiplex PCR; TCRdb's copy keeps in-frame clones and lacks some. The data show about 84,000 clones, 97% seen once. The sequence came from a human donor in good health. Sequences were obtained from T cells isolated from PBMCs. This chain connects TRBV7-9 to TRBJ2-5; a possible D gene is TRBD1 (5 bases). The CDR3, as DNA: TGTGCCAGCAGCTTAGGACAGCACCAAGAGACCCAGTACTTC. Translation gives CASSLGQHQETQYF.